The source of this T cell receptor beta chain is a study of cytomegalovirus exposure and HLA in healthy donors. Study conclusions and caveats: Later analysis showed most CMV-associated TCR beta chains appearing HLA-restricted. At a 0.05 false discovery rate, a later analysis found approximately 17,000 TCR beta sequences to be associated with HLA alleles. Reportedly, HLA-A and HLA-B alleles of most subjects were accurately predicted from TCR beta.

The donors gave bone marrow, and they were healthy. On this clone: What it binds is unknown.

The study ran its PCR with 60 Vbeta and 13 Jbeta primers. This table comes from immunoSEQ multiplex PCR, and its TCRdb copy is limited to in-frame clones, with some not included. The sample shows around 200,000 clones, less than 85% of them seen only once. The receptor comes from a girl between 2 and 10 years old in good health and CMV-seronegative. Sequencing input: PBMCs.

CDR3 bases: TGCGCCAGCAGCCTCCAGACAGGGGTTAATGAAAAACTGTTTTTT. As protein: CASSLQTGVNEKLFF. The J gene is TRBJ1-4, the V gene TRBV4-1; TRBD1 matches 8 bases. The trim removed 4 bases at V and 4 bases at J, leaving 5 bases unmatched. Germline loops: CDR1 MGHRA, CDR2 YSYEKL. There are 15 residues in the CDR3.